This T cell receptor (beta chain) is from a study of shared clonotypes between healthy human individuals. The donors were adults (healthy and HIV-negative) with no recent acute infections or vaccinations. The donor cohort consisted entirely of Caucasian adults residing in Nashville, Tennessee. Extraction of genomic DNA in unsorted samples used 86 million or so PBMCs. Deep-level settings were used for running the assay. Measured with immunoSEQ multiplex PCR; TCRdb has only the in-frame clones, and not every one. The data hold some 450,000 clones, with 75% to 80% observed a single time. Germline V gives CDR1 SNHLY, CDR2 FYNNEI. Unmatched junction bases numbered 3, after V lost 7 bases and J lost 5 bases. The CDR3 contains 14 residues.

Material for sequencing was PBMCs. The sequence was obtained from a woman aged 40 to 55 in good health. Some clones in this sample may be carry-over from other donors' samples. The chain combines TRBV2 with TRBJ2-2, with 11 bases matching TRBD2. CDR3 amino acids: CASTRTSGTGELFF. DNA for the CDR3: TGTGCCAGCACCAGGACTAGCGGGACCGGGGAGCTGTTTTTT. Variable domain in full (rest from reference TRBV2 and TRBJ2-2): EPEVTQTPSHQVTQMGQEVILRCVPISNHLYFYWYRQILGQKVEFLVSFYNNEISEKSEIFDDQFSVERPDGSNFTLKIRSTKLEDSAMYFCASTRTSGTGELFFGEGSRLTVL.